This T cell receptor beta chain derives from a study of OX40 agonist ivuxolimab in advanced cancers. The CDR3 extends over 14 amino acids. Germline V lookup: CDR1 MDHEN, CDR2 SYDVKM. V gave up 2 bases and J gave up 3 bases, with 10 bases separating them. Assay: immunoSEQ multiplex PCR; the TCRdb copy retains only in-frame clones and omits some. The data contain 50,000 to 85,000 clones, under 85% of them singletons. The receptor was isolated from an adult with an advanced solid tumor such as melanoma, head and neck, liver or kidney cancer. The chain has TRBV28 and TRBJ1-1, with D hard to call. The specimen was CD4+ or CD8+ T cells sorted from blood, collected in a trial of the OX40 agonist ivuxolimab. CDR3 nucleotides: TGTGCCAGCAGTTTAACGGGGAGCCACACTGAAGCTTTCTTT. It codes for CASSLTGSHTEAFF.